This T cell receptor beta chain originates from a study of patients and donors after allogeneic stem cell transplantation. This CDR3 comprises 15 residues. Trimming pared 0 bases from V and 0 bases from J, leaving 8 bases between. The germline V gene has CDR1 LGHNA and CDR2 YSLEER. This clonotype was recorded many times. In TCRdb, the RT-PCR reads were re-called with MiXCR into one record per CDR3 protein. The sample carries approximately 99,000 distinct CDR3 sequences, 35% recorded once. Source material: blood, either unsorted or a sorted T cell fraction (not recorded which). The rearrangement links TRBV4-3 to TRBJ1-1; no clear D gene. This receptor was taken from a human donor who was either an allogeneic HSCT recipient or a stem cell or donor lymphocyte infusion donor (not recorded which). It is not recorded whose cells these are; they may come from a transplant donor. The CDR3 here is CASSQDALLNTEAFF. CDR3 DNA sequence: TGCGCCAGCAGCCAAGATGCGTTACTGAACACTGAAGCTTTCTTT.